Listed below are T cell receptor beta chains from one sample, sequenced in a study of blood T cells in healthy people across ages. TCRdb reprocessed the 5' RACE reads with MiXCR, giving one entry per CDR3 protein. This sample has over 1.5 million distinct CDR3 sequences, with roughly 52% found just once. The specimen was blood. The receptors here all came from a woman in her 40s in good health. CDR3s include the opening cysteine and the closing phenylalanine or tryptophan. A D gene is named only where the DNA matches it firmly. Only part of the rows carry a size: once, few, many, or a class if the clone is expanded.

D gene: TRBD1
clone size: few
V gene: TRBV28
J gene: TRBJ2-6
CDR3 DNA: TGTGCCAGCAGTCCACCTCCCGGGACAGGGACAGGGGCCAACGTCCTGACTTTC
CDR3 protein: CASSPPPGTGTGANVLTF

D gene: .
clone size: .
V gene: TRBV6-6
J gene: TRBJ1-5
CDR3 DNA: TGTGCCAGCAGTCCTCCAATCGATAGCAATCAGCCCCAGCATTTT
CDR3 protein: CASSPPIDSNQPQHF

D gene: .
clone size: .
V gene: TRBV29-1
J gene: TRBJ2-6
CDR3 DNA: TGCAGCGTTGAGGTGTTTGGGGCCAACGTCCTGACTTTC
CDR3 protein: CSVEVFGANVLTF

D gene: TRBD1
clone size: .
V gene: TRBV19
J gene: TRBJ2-3
CDR3 DNA: TGTGCCAGTAGTCCCAGCAAGGGGGCCCGCACAGATACGCAGTATTTT
CDR3 protein: CASSPSKGARTDTQYF

D gene: .
clone size: .
V gene: TRBV12-3/TRBV12-4
J gene: TRBJ1-5
CDR3 DNA: TGTGCCAGCAGGACCGGGAGCAATCAGCCCCAGCATTTT
CDR3 protein: CASRTGSNQPQHF

D gene: .
clone size: many
V gene: TRBV12-3/TRBV12-4
J gene: TRBJ2-7
CDR3 DNA: TGTGCCAGCAGTAAAGGCTACGAGCAGTACTTC
CDR3 protein: CASSKGYEQYF

D gene: TRBD1
clone size: .
V gene: TRBV12-3/TRBV12-4
J gene: TRBJ2-4
CDR3 DNA: TGTGCCAGCAGTTTAGGAGGACAGGGGGCTCTAGCCAAAAACATTCAGTACTTC
CDR3 protein: CASSLGGQGALAKNIQYF

D gene: TRBD1
clone size: .
V gene: TRBV14
J gene: TRBJ2-5
CDR3 DNA: TGTGCCAGCAGCCGACTGGGACAGGAAATTTCGGGGACCCAGTACTTC
CDR3 protein: CASSRLGQEISGTQYF

D gene: .
clone size: .
V gene: TRBV7-3
J gene: TRBJ2-1
CDR3 DNA: TGTGCCAGCAGCCTCAATACGGGAGTTTGGAATGAGCAGTTCTTC
CDR3 protein: CASSLNTGVWNEQFF

D gene: .
clone size: few
V gene: TRBV3-1
J gene: TRBJ2-5
CDR3 DNA: TGTGCCAGCAGCCAGGTTGTACAGAGCCAAGAGACCCAGTACTTC
CDR3 protein: CASSQVVQSQETQYF

D gene: .
clone size: few
V gene: TRBV12-3/TRBV12-4
J gene: TRBJ2-5
CDR3 DNA: TGTGCCAGCAGTTTAGCGCTTCCCGAGACAGGTCAACAAGAGACCCAGTACTTC
CDR3 protein: CASSLALPETGQQETQYF

D gene: .
clone size: .
V gene: TRBV7-9
J gene: TRBJ1-6
CDR3 DNA: TGTGCCAGCAGCTTCTCCCCCAGACAGTCTCCTAATTCACCCCTCCACTTT
CDR3 protein: CASSFSPRQSPNSPLHF

D gene: .
clone size: .
V gene: TRBV6-2/TRBV6-3
J gene: TRBJ1-5
CDR3 DNA: TGTGCCAGCAGTTACGGGTCCGACAGGCCCCTTAGCAATCAGCCCCAGCATTTT
CDR3 protein: CASSYGSDRPLSNQPQHF

D gene: TRBD2
clone size: .
V gene: TRBV7-2
J gene: TRBJ2-7
CDR3 DNA: TGTGCCAGCAGCTTAAAGGGGAGGGATGAGCAGTACTTC
CDR3 protein: CASSLKGRDEQYF

D gene: .
clone size: .
V gene: TRBV3-1
J gene: TRBJ2-5
CDR3 DNA: TGTGCCAGCAGCCTTACTATGCAAGAGACCCAGTACTTC
CDR3 protein: CASSLTMQETQYF

D gene: .
clone size: .
V gene: TRBV5-1
J gene: TRBJ2-5
CDR3 DNA: TGCGCCAGCAGGCACTTGGAGGCAGGGTACTGGGAGCAGTACTTC
CDR3 protein: CASRHLEAGYWEQYF

D gene: .
clone size: .
V gene: TRBV28
J gene: TRBJ1-2
CDR3 DNA: TGTGCCAGCAGCGTGGGAGCAACCTATGGCTACACCTTC
CDR3 protein: CASSVGATYGYTF

D gene: .
clone size: .
V gene: TRBV18
J gene: TRBJ2-3
CDR3 DNA: TGTGCCAGCTCACCAGCACTAGCATCAGATACGCAGTATTTT
CDR3 protein: CASSPALASDTQYF

D gene: TRBD2
clone size: few
V gene: TRBV24-1
J gene: TRBJ2-1
CDR3 DNA: TGTGCCACCAGTGATCCAAAGGGGCCAGCGGGGCGCTACAATGAGCAGTTCTTC
CDR3 protein: CATSDPKGPAGRYNEQFF

D gene: TRBD1
clone size: .
V gene: TRBV27
J gene: TRBJ2-1
CDR3 DNA: TGTGCCAGCAGCCGCCGTAAACCGGGACAGGTGGCGCAAAGCTCCTACAATGAGCAGTTCTTC
CDR3 protein: CASSRRKPGQVAQSSYNEQFF

D gene: TRBD2
clone size: .
V gene: TRBV7-2
J gene: TRBJ2-1
CDR3 DNA: TGTGCCAGCAGCTTACTGGGGCTAGCGGGGGCCGACTTATCCTACAATGAGCAGTTCTTC
CDR3 protein: CASSLLGLAGADLSYNEQFF

D gene: .
clone size: few
V gene: TRBV7-2
J gene: TRBJ2-1
CDR3 DNA: TGTGCCAGCAGCTTAGGGGGCGACGGGTACAATGAGCAGTTCTTC
CDR3 protein: CASSLGGDGYNEQFF

D gene: .
clone size: .
V gene: TRBV20-1
J gene: TRBJ2-1
CDR3 DNA: TGCAGTGGCGACTACAATGAGCAGTTCTTC
CDR3 protein: CSGDYNEQFF

D gene: .
clone size: .
V gene: TRBV12-3/TRBV12-4
J gene: TRBJ1-5
CDR3 DNA: TGTGCCAGCCGTAGGGGTGGTCAGGGCTCCAATCAGCCCCAGCATTTT
CDR3 protein: CASRRGGQGSNQPQHF

D gene: TRBD1
clone size: .
V gene: TRBV12-3/TRBV12-4
J gene: TRBJ2-5
CDR3 DNA: TGTGCCAGCAGTTTTGGCAGGGGGCCCGAGACCCAGTACTTC
CDR3 protein: CASSFGRGPETQYF

D gene: TRBD1
clone size: .
V gene: TRBV27
J gene: TRBJ1-1
CDR3 DNA: TGTGCCAGCGCGCTACAGGGGGCTCCCACTGAAGCTTTCTTT
CDR3 protein: CASALQGAPTEAFF

D gene: TRBD1
clone size: few
V gene: TRBV4-3
J gene: TRBJ1-2
CDR3 DNA: TGCGCCAGCAGCCCCGGACAGGGGCCCGCTAACTATGGCTACACCTTC
CDR3 protein: CASSPGQGPANYGYTF

D gene: TRBD1
clone size: .
V gene: TRBV6-4
J gene: TRBJ1-2
CDR3 DNA: TGTGCCAGCAGTGACTCGAAGATGCCAGGGGGGAGAGGCTACACCTTC
CDR3 protein: CASSDSKMPGGRGYTF